These 12 T cell receptor beta chains were all obtained from the same sample, sequenced in a study of T cell responses to AZD1222 COVID-19 vaccine. Here immunoSEQ multiplex PCR was the method, and the copy in TCRdb shows in-frame clones only, minus some. The sample includes about 110,000 clones, 92% seen only once; the top ten take approximately 2.7%. Sequencing used peripheral blood, obtained 28 days after the second AZD1222 dose. The receptors here all came from an adult who received the AZD1222 COVID-19 vaccine.

The V and J genes are TRBV28 and TRBJ2-7, with TRBD2 matching 11 bases. Trimming at V came to 5 bases and at J to 11 bases, leaving 17 bases not matched to a gene. Germline CDR1 and CDR2: MDHEN and SYDVKM. The CDR3 covers 16 residues. The CDR3 coding sequence is TGTGCCAGCAGTCCTCCCTTGACTAGCGGGACAACCACGGAGTACTTC. Amino acids: CASSPPLTSGTTTEYF.

J is TRBJ2-3 and V is TRBV6-4; TRBD2 matches 9 bases. Germline CDR1 reads MRHNA; CDR2 reads SNTAGT. The V and J ends lost 0 bases and 4 bases, in that order; junction bases with no gene match: 2. The CDR3 contains 15 residues. DNA for the CDR3: TGTGCCAGCAGTGACTCGAGCGGGGGGCCAGATACGCAGTATTTT. The encoded protein is CASSDSSGGPDTQYF.

The rearrangement joins TRBV5-4 to TRBJ2-3; D possibly corresponds to TRBD2 (5 bases). This CDR3 has 15 residues. Per germline, CDR1 SGHNT and CDR2 YYREEE (reference sequence). Trimming left V 4 bases short and J 4 bases short, with 16 bases between. CDR3 in DNA: TGTGCCAGCAGCCTACGACTAAGTTCGGCAGATACGCAGTATTTT. Its translation is CASSLRLSSADTQYF. Combining the CDR3 with reference TRBV5-4 and TRBJ2-3 gives the whole variable domain ETGVTQSPTHLIKTRGQQVTLRCSSQSGHNTVSWYQQALGQGPQFIFQYYREEENGRGNFPPRFSGLQFPNYSSELNVNALELDDSALYLCASSLRLSSADTQYFGPGTRLTVL.

The genes are TRBV7-9 and TRBJ1-2; D is possibly TRBD1 (5 bases). V lost 5 bases, J lost 0 bases, and 10 bases lay in between. The length of the CDR3 is 14 residues. Germline CDR1 is SEHNR and CDR2 is FQNEAQ (reference sequence). The CDR3 coding sequence is TGTGCCAGCAGCAGGGACTTGACTAACTATGGCTACACCTTC. Protein sequence: CASSRDLTNYGYTF.

Comments on this clone: The sample carries other DNA sequences with the same CDR3. The V gene is TRBV7-2, the J gene TRBJ2-7, with TRBD2 identical over 7 bases. This CDR3 has 16 amino acids. Germline V gives CDR1 SGHTA, CDR2 FQGNSA. Losses at the gene ends were 1 base for V and 4 bases for J; bases not matched to a gene: 10. CDR3: CASSLGGGGRPYEQYF. In nucleotides, the CDR3 is TGTGCCAGCAGCTTAGGGGGCGGGGGTCGACCGTACGAGCAGTACTTC.

The chain has TRBV11-2 and TRBJ2-5, with D perhaps being TRBD1 or TRBD2 (5 bases each). V was clipped by 1 base and J by 2 bases, with 14 bases between them. Germline V gene sequence: CDR1 SGHAT, CDR2 FQNNGV. CDR3 length: 16 residues. Written as DNA, the CDR3 is TGTGCCAGCAGCTTAGCCCTCCGGGACGGTCAAGAGACCCAGTACTTC. Its protein product is CASSLALRDGQETQYF.

V usage is TRBV7-2 and J usage is TRBJ1-4, with 12 bases aligning to TRBD1. Germline CDR1 reads SGHTA; CDR2 reads FQGNSA. The CDR3 has 17 residues. Trimming took 5 bases from V and 2 from J; bases not matched to a gene: 6. The CDR3 region is CASSPDGTGGTNEKLFF. CDR3 nucleotides: TGTGCCAGCAGCCCAGATGGGACAGGGGGCACTAATGAAAAACTGTTTTTT. Drawing the rest from reference TRBV7-2 and TRBJ1-4, the complete variable domain is GAGVSQSPSNKVTEKGKDVELRCDPISGHTALYWYRQSLGQGLEFLIYFQGNSAPDKSGLPSDRFSAERTGGSVSTLTIQRTQQEDSAVYLCASSPDGTGGTNEKLFFGSGTQLSVL.

This rearrangement joins TRBV7-9 to TRBJ1-6, with D maybe TRBD1 (5 bases). The germline V and J ends were trimmed by 1 base and 0 bases, with 7 bases remaining between them. Germline CDR1 SEHNR, CDR2 FQNEAQ (reference sequence). The CDR3 is 16 amino acids. CDR3 in DNA: TGTGCCAGCAGCTTAGGCAGGGCCTCCTATAATTCACCCCTCCACTTT. It yields the protein CASSLGRASYNSPLHF.

The J gene is TRBJ2-1, the V gene TRBV24-1; D is undetermined. The V gene lost 8 bases and the J gene lost 0 bases, with 10 bases spanning the gap. Germline V gene data show CDR1 as KGHDR and CDR2 as SFDVKD. CDR3 length: 14 amino acids. CDR3: CATKAPGSYNEQFF. CDR3 bases: TGTGCCACCAAAGCGCCAGGCTCCTACAATGAGCAGTTCTTC.

This clone was found a few times. The V and J genes are TRBV3-1 (or the pseudogene TRBV3-2) and TRBJ2-5, with 12 positions matching TRBD2. V gave up 7 bases and J gave up 5 bases; unmatched junction bases: 2. Germline loops: CDR1 LGHDT, CDR2 YNNKEL (reference sequence). This CDR3 has 13 amino acids. CDR3 DNA: TGTGCCAGCACAACTAGCGGGGGGGAGACCCAGTACTTC. It encodes CASTTSGGETQYF.

This chain connects TRBV19 to TRBJ1-3, with 7 bases fitting TRBD1. Germline CDR1 is LNHDA and CDR2 is SQIVND (reference sequence). V shed 6 bases and J 0 bases; nucleotides not matched to a gene: 8. This CDR3 is built from 16 residues. In DNA, the CDR3 is TGTGCCAGTAGATCCGGACAGGTCGACTCTGGAAACACCATATATTTT. Amino acid sequence: CASRSGQVDSGNTIYF.

The rearrangement uses TRBV2 and TRBJ2-3; D gene uncertain. The V gene lost 4 bases and the J gene lost 3 bases, with 11 bases spanning the gap. The CDR3 is 14 residues long. CDR1 is SNHLY and CDR2 is FYNNEI in the germline V gene. The CDR3 region is CASSGGLETDTQYF. The CDR3 region has the DNA TGTGCCAGCAGTGGAGGTTTGGAGACAGATACGCAGTATTTT.